The 9 T cell receptor beta chains below all came from one sample that was sequenced in a study of cytomegalovirus exposure and HLA in healthy donors. The PCR employed 60 Vbeta primers together with 13 Jbeta primers. Repertoires were generated with immunoSEQ multiplex PCR, while TCRdb's copy carries only in-frame clones and drops some. The data contain 210,000 or so clones, over 75% of them singletons. Sample: PBMCs. These receptors were collected from a boy younger than 18 in good health and CMV-seronegative.

The rearrangement uses TRBV29-1 and TRBJ2-7; tentatively, D is TRBD1 (6 bases). The V end was cut by 7 bases, the J end by 0 bases, with 13 bases between. This CDR3 is 13 amino acids long. Looked up from germline, CDR1 is SQVTM and CDR2 is ANQGSEA. This CDR3 is CSGRQESSYEQYF. The CDR3 nucleotides read TGCAGCGGCCGACAGGAGAGCTCCTACGAGCAGTACTTC.

This clone has just a few counts. The J gene is TRBJ2-7, the V gene TRBV5-1, with D possibly TRBD1 on 5 matching bases. CDR3 length equals 13 residues. Germline CDR1 and CDR2: SGHRS and YFSETQ. Trimming took 3 bases from V and 0 from J, leaving 7 bases between them. The CDR3 region has the DNA TGCGCCAGCAGCTGGCAGGGCTCCTACGAGCAGTACTTC. This codes for CASSWQGSYEQYF.

The chain joins TRBV9 to TRBJ1-2; D is ambiguous. Per the germline V gene, CDR1 is SGDLS and CDR2 is YYNGEE. Trimming took 0 bases from V and 8 from J, leaving 17 bases between them. The CDR3 runs to 15 residues. The CDR3 loop is CASSVDQDLEGGYTF. The CDR3 DNA reads TGTGCCAGCAGCGTAGACCAGGACCTAGAGGGAGGCTACACCTTC.

The rearrangement uses TRBV6-6 and TRBJ1-6; D ambiguous. From germline, CDR1 is MNHNY and CDR2 SVGAGI (reference sequence). The CDR3 is made up of 13 amino acids. The germline V and J ends were trimmed by 2 bases and 6 bases, with 5 bases remaining between them. The CDR3 DNA follows: TGTGCCAGCAGTTACCTTTCTAATTCACCCCTCCACTTT. Residues: CASSYLSNSPLHF.

This chain uses TRBV19 with TRBJ2-5, with D perhaps TRBD2 (5 bases). Germline lookup yields CDR1 LNHDA and CDR2 SQIVND (reference sequence). V gave up 5 bases and J gave up 5 bases, with 15 bases separating them. This CDR3 region has 14 residues. The CDR3 DNA follows: TGTGCCAGTAGTGGCGGACGGGGTGCGGAGACCCAGTACTTC. It yields the protein CASSGGRGAETQYF.

This clone has just one count. The chain recombines TRBV5-1 with TRBJ2-7, with a possible D match to TRBD2 (5 bases). Germline V gene data show CDR1 as SGHRS and CDR2 as YFSETQ. V lost 2 bases and J 0 bases, leaving 12 bases between the germline ends. The CDR3 is 15 amino acids. Written as DNA, the CDR3 is TGCGCCAGCAGCTTTCTAGCCCATACCTCCTACGAGCAGTACTTC. It encodes CASSFLAHTSYEQYF.

The chain combines TRBV2 with TRBJ1-1; D may be TRBD1 (5 bases). The CDR3 covers 14 residues. V lost 9 bases and J 5 bases, leaving 19 bases between the germline ends. Germline loops: CDR1 SNHLY, CDR2 FYNNEI. The CDR3: CASRPGQKGTEAFF. CDR3 sequence (DNA): TGTGCCAGTCGGCCCGGACAAAAGGGGACTGAAGCTTTCTTT.

This sequence joins TRBV6-6 and TRBJ1-2, with TRBD1 matching 7 bases. Germline assignment: CDR1 MNHNY and CDR2 SVGAGI (reference sequence). Unmatched junction bases numbered 7, after V lost 4 bases and J lost 2 bases. This CDR3 is 15 amino acids long. The CDR3 protein is CASSFQGVGNYGYTF. The DNA of the CDR3 is TGTGCCAGCAGTTTCCAGGGGGTGGGGAACTATGGCTACACCTTC.

Concerning this clone: In the same sample, other DNA sequences code for this CDR3. This chain connects TRBV25-1 to TRBJ1-5, with 8 positions matching TRBD1. Germline CDR1 and CDR2: MGHDK and SYGVNS. The V segment lost 6 bases and the J segment 4 bases; nucleotides outside the gene matches: 2. The length of the CDR3 is 13 residues. CDR3 DNA sequence: TGTGCCAGCAGGGACAGGGAGAATCAGCCCCAGCATTTT. The encoded protein is CASRDRENQPQHF. The variable domain in full, completed from reference TRBV25-1 and TRBJ1-5, reads EADIYQTPRYLVIGTGKKITLECSQTMGHDKMYWYQQDPGMELHLIHYSYGVNSTEKGDLSSESTVSRIRTEHFPLTLESARPSHTSQYLCASRDRENQPQHFGDGTRLSIL.